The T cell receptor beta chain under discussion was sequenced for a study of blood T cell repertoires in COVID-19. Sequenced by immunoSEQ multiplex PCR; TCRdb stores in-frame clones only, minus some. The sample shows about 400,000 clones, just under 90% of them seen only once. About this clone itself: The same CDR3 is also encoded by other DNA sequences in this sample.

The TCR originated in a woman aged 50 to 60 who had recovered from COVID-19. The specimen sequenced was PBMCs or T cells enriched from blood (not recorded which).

CDR3 DNA sequence: TGTGCCTGGAGTGTTGGGACAGACTATTCACCCCTCCACTTT. Encoded protein: CAWSVGTDYSPLHF. J is TRBJ1-6 and V is TRBV30; TRBD1 matches 7 bases. V was pared by 0 bases and J by 8 bases, with 4 bases of the junction left unmatched. There are 14 residues in the CDR3. Per the germline V gene, CDR1 is GTSNPN and CDR2 is SVGIG (reference sequence).